The 18 T cell receptor beta chains reported below all come from one sample, sequenced in a study of blood T cells in healthy people across ages (dated by TCRdb to the mid-2010s). Library method: 5' RACE. The sequencing machine was an Illumina HiSeq 2500. The second PCR ran for about 7 to 11 cycles and used a J-beta primer mix along with a sample-barcoded 5' primer. TCRdb redid the processing of the public reads, applying fastp at Q25 and MiXCR, and retained in-frame beta chains. Here each entry gathers all rows of one CDR3 protein and keeps the most common genes and DNA. The sample includes around 1,000,000 distinct CDR3 sequences, with around 27% observed a single time. Around 0.7% of the sample rests with the top ten. These data were also filed under a second study, of T cells of mothers and their children.

The specimen sequenced was blood. These receptors all stem from a girl aged 2 to 10 in good health.

This clonotype was seen a handful of times. This chain joins TRBV21-1 and TRBJ2-1; TRBD1, the table's D call, lacks a check against the DNA. The J call may be faulty, since TRBJ2-5 better matches the DNA end. TRBV21-1 is flagged as a pseudogene. The CDR3 length is 15 residues. The CDR3 sequence is CARHKIRGQEETQYF. CDR3 nucleotides: TGTGCCAGGCACAAAATAAGGGGACAGGAAGAGACCCAGTACTTC.

This clonotype was picked up a small number of times. J is TRBJ1-3 and V is TRBV9; no clear D gene. The CDR3 runs 15 residues. V lost 2 bases and J lost 2, with 11 bases in between. The germline V gene has CDR1 SGDLS and CDR2 YYNGEE. The DNA for the CDR3 is TGTGCCAGCAGCGTTGAAATGGGTCCTGGAAACACCATATATTTT. Its protein is CASSVEMGPGNTIYF. Together with reference TRBV9 and TRBJ1-3, the CDR3 gives the full variable domain: DSGVTQTPKHLITATGQRVTLRCSPRSGDLSVYWYQQSLDQGLQFLIQYYNGEERAKGNILERFSAQQFPDLHSELNLSSLELGDSALYFCASSVEMGPGNTIYFGEGSWLTVV.

This clonotype has only a few counts. The chain combines TRBV4-2 with TRBJ2-2, with D possibly matching TRBD1 (6 bases). The CDR3 is 11 residues long. Germline V gene sequence: CDR1 LGHNA, CDR2 YNFKEQ. The ends were cut back, 3 bases at V and 13 bases at J, with 9 bases in the middle. The CDR3 spells CASSQGARLFF. The CDR3 coding sequence is TGTGCCAGCAGCCAGGGGGCAAGGCTGTTTTTT.

This clonotype was counted only a few times. The chain has TRBV7-9 and TRBJ2-1, with D possibly being TRBD1 (5 bases). Germline-derived CDR1 and CDR2 are SEHNR and FQNEAQ (reference sequence). The length of the CDR3 is 16 residues. The V end lost 5 bases, the J end lost 1 base, and 15 bases lay between the germline ends. For the CDR3, the DNA is TGTGCCAGCAGCACCCGACAGCTTCTTTCCTACAATGAGCAGTTCTTC. This encodes CASSTRQLLSYNEQFF.

This clonotype was counted between two and nine times. The chain links TRBV4-1 to TRBJ1-4, with D possibly matching TRBD1 (5 bases). In germline, CDR1 is MGHRA, CDR2 YSYEKL. V was clipped by 2 bases and J by 7 bases, with 17 bases between them. There are 16 residues in the CDR3. CDR3 in amino acids: CASSQQYRDVSEKLFF. For the CDR3, the DNA is TGCGCCAGCAGCCAACAATACCGGGACGTCTCTGAAAAACTGTTTTTT.

With respect to this clonotype: One end of the junction is discordant with germline, which a read error may explain. V and J are TRBV7-9 and TRBJ2-1; unclear D gene. This CDR3 has 13 amino acids. Germline V lookup: CDR1 SEHNR, CDR2 FQNEAQ (reference sequence). CDR3 in DNA: TGTGCCAGCACCTTAACGGGCGTTGATGAGCAGTTCTTC. It codes for CASTLTGVDEQFF.

In this sample, this clonotype turned up many times. J is TRBJ2-5 and V is TRBV20-1; tentative D call: TRBD2 (6 bases). The CDR3 has 12 residues. V shed 3 bases and J shed 5 bases, with 10 bases lying between them. CDR1 and CDR2 from the germline V gene are DFQATT and SNEGSKA (reference sequence). In nucleotides, the CDR3 is TGCAGTGCTAGTACAGGAGGGGAGACCCAGTACTTC. It translates to CSASTGGETQYF.

This clonotype was seen a handful of times. The rearrangement uses TRBV10-3 and TRBJ1-4; 9 nucleotides line up with TRBD1. There are 13 residues in the CDR3. The J segment lost 8 bases and the V segment lost 10 bases, leaving 8 bases of the junction unmatched. Germline assignment: CDR1 ENHRY and CDR2 SYGVKD. CDR3 amino acids: CATLRDRAEKLFF. The CDR3 DNA follows: TGTGCCACACTCCGGGACAGGGCCGAAAAACTGTTTTTT.

The sample holds a few counts of this clonotype. The J gene is TRBJ2-7, the V gene TRBV13; D tentatively reads TRBD1 or TRBD2 (6 bases each). V was trimmed by 7 bases and J by 2 bases, leaving 12 bases between them. CDR1 and CDR2 (germline): PRHDT, FYEKMQ (reference sequence). CDR3 length: 13 residues. In DNA, the CDR3 is TGTGCCAGCACTCTAAGGGGGGCCTACGAGCAGTACTTC. Encoded protein: CASTLRGAYEQYF.

In this sample, this clonotype turned up a few times. This chain uses TRBV6-1 with TRBJ1-5; D is possibly TRBD1 (5 bases). V shed 7 bases and J shed 0 bases, with 13 bases lying between them. The length of the CDR3 is 15 residues. Germline CDR1 is MNHNS and CDR2 is SASEGT. CDR3 residues: CASTWGGASNQPQHF. In nucleotides, the CDR3 is TGTGCCAGCACGTGGGGTGGGGCTAGCAATCAGCCCCAGCATTTT.

The CDR3, as DNA: TGTGCCAGCAGTTTCCGGGAGGGGTGGGAGACCCAGTACTTC. Protein sequence: CASSFREGWETQYF. This chain connects TRBV12-3 or TRBV12-4 to TRBJ2-5; TRBD2 matches at 8 bases. The CDR3 contains 14 residues. V shed 3 bases, J shed 5 bases, and the junction held 5 bases outside the gene matches.

The rearrangement joins TRBV2 to TRBJ2-1; either TRBD1 or TRBD2 may supply D (6 bases each). Deletions cut 10 bases from V and 5 bases from J, with 12 bases between. The germline V gene has CDR1 SNHLY and CDR2 FYNNEI. There are 12 residues in the CDR3. The CDR3 reads CATSGGNNEQFF. The CDR3, as DNA: TGTGCCACTTCCGGGGGCAACAATGAGCAGTTCTTC. The entire variable domain, with the rest obtained from reference TRBV2 and TRBJ2-1, is as follows: EPEVTQTPSHQVTQMGQEVILRCVPISNHLYFYWYRQILGQKVEFLVSFYNNEISEKSEIFDDQFSVERPDGSNFTLKIRSTKLEDSAMYFCATSGGNNEQFFGPGTRLTVL.

This clonotype was found a few times. This chain connects TRBV29-1 to TRBJ1-1; D remains unclear. V was pared by 1 base and J by 0 bases, with 3 bases between. The CDR3 sequence is 12 residues long. Germline values: CDR1 SQVTM, CDR2 ANQGSEA. The CDR3, as DNA: TGCAGCGTTGAAGCGGTGAACACTGAAGCTTTCTTT. It is translated as CSVEAVNTEAFF. The entire variable domain, with the rest obtained from reference TRBV29-1 and TRBJ1-1, is as follows: SAVISQKPSRDICQRGTSLTIQCQVDSQVTMMFWYRQQPGQSLTLIATANQGSEATYESGFVIDKFPISRPNLTFSTLTVSNMSPEDSSIYLCSVEAVNTEAFFGQGTRLTVV.

The genes are TRBV4-3 and TRBJ1-2; 10 nucleotides agree with TRBD1. The trim removed 0 bases at V and 5 bases at J, leaving 3 bases unmatched. This CDR3 has 15 residues. Germline CDR1 and CDR2: LGHNA and YSLEER. The CDR3 protein is CASSQDPGQGYGYTF. The CDR3, as DNA: TGCGCCAGCAGCCAAGATCCGGGACAGGGGTATGGCTACACCTTC.

This rearrangement joins TRBV29-1 to TRBJ2-3; 8 nucleotides agree with TRBD2. Germline V CDR1 and CDR2: SQVTM, ANQGSEA. J gave up 2 bases and V 5 bases, and 12 bases lay outside the gene matches. The CDR3 spans 16 residues. CDR3 sequence: CSVSSYLAGTTDTQYF. The DNA for the CDR3 is TGCAGCGTTTCCTCCTATCTAGCGGGCACCACAGATACGCAGTATTTT.

V is TRBV13 and J is TRBJ1-1, with D unresolved. Germline V gene data show CDR1 as PRHDT and CDR2 as FYEKMQ (reference sequence). V was shortened by 5 bases and J by 13 bases, with 17 bases between the two germline ends. The CDR3 runs 12 residues. This chain's CDR3 is CASSLDPLLRFF. CDR3 bases: TGTGCCAGCAGCCTTGACCCACTACTACGTTTCTTT.

This rearrangement joins TRBV19 to TRBJ1-1; D gene unclear. Per germline, CDR1 LNHDA and CDR2 SQIVND (reference sequence). Between the trimmed V and J ends, which lost 6 bases and 3 bases, there was a span of 14 bases. The CDR3 sequence is 14 residues long. This CDR3 reads CASSHGGSDTEAFF. The CDR3 DNA reads TGTGCCAGTAGCCATGGAGGGTCGGACACTGAAGCTTTCTTT. Looking up the rest from reference TRBV19 and TRBJ1-1 gives the full variable domain: DGGITQSPKYLFRKEGQNVTLSCEQNLNHDAMYWYRQDPGQGLRLIYYSQIVNDFQKGDIAEGYSVSREKKESFPLTVTSAQKNPTAFYLCASSHGGSDTEAFFGQGTRLTVV.

A few counts support this clonotype. This chain connects TRBV5-6 to TRBJ1-5; D unresolved. Trimming took 1 base from V and 6 from J, leaving 11 bases between them. Germline V gene data show CDR1 as SGHDT and CDR2 as YYEEEE. The CDR3 totals 14 residues. The CDR3: CASSLSWRLQPQHF. CDR3 bases: TGTGCCAGCAGCTTGTCGTGGCGGCTTCAGCCCCAGCATTTT.